This TCR beta chain was sequenced for a study of shared clonotypes between healthy human individuals. Study-level results: Clonotypes not shared had lower generation probabilities than those common to all four donors. Sample collection involved blood only; tissue repertoires are likely different.

Germline V lookup: CDR1 SGHAT, CDR2 FQDESV (reference sequence). The CDR3 is made up of 12 amino acids. Trimming removed 1 base at V and 5 bases at J, with 5 bases between. To note about this clone: Antigen unknown.

DNA at 150 to 200 ng, 25,000 to 35,000 T cell genomes, went into sorted-subset replicate PCRs. Per the original methods: Junction-only sequences without quality scores came from ImmunoSEQ, so filtering differed. Produced via immunoSEQ multiplex PCR; TCRdb's table is partial and in-frame only. D and trimming come from the DNA, and the V and J calls and clone size come from that table. The sample lists millions of clones, 85% to 95% occurring once. Sequences were obtained from naive CD4+ T cells sorted from blood. Documented subset: CD45RA+ positively selected. This rearrangement joins TRBV11-1 to TRBJ1-1, with D unresolved. This receptor was identified in a man younger than 30 in good health. The CDR3 coding sequence is TGTGCCAGCAGCTTAGGGCTTACTGAAGCTTTCTTT. Residues: CASSLGLTEAFF. The whole variable domain, filled in from reference TRBV11-1 and TRBJ1-1, reads EAEVAQSPRYKITEKSQAVAFWCDPISGHATLYWYRQILGQGPELLVQFQDESVVDDSQLPKDRFSAERLKGVDSTLKIQPAELGDSAMYLCASSLGLTEAFFGQGTRLTVV.